One TCR beta chain is described in this entry. Its target is not known. Other DNA sequences in this specimen translate into the identical CDR3. This entry comes from a study of shared clonotypes between healthy human individuals. Study-level background: Each donor's CD4 naive and CD4 memory cells filled three plates apiece, CD8 naive two, and CD8 memory one. Study-level findings and limits: Across a handful of donors, naive CD4 shared about 5%, naive CD8 approximately 3.5%, memory CD4 2% to 2.5%, memory CD8 about 0.38%. The study found lower generation probabilities in non-shared clonotypes than in those shared by all four donors.

The authors' processing: As immunoSEQ supplied junction-only sequences (without quality scores), filtering differed. Sequencing used immunoSEQ multiplex PCR; TCRdb keeps in-frame clones, though not all of them. V and J calls and clone size are as listed in that table; D and trimming were resolved from the DNA. The sample lists a few million clones, just over 90% occurring once. The CDR3 has 14 amino acids. From germline, CDR1 is SEHNR and CDR2 FQNEAQ (reference sequence). The ends were cut back, 2 bases at V and 2 bases at J, with 10 bases in the middle. Terminally differentiated effector memory CD45RA+ cells were left out of the naive CD8 fraction, which was CD45RO-negative and positively selected for CCR7.

The J gene is TRBJ2-7, the V gene TRBV7-9, with D unresolved. The sequence came from a man aged 18-30 years in good health. Some clones in this sample may be carry-over from other donors' samples. What was sequenced was naive CD8+ T cells from PBMCs. Here the CDR3 DNA reads TGTGCCAGCAGCTTATCTGCGGCCACCTACGAGCAGTACTTC. Translating gives CASSLSAATYEQYF. The complete variable domain, with remaining parts taken from reference TRBV7-9 and TRBJ2-7, reads DTGVSQNPRHKITKRGQNVTFRCDPISEHNRLYWYRQTLGQGPEFLTYFQNEAQLEKSRLLSDRFSAERPKGSFSTLEIQRTEQGDSAMYLCASSLSAATYEQYFGPGTRLTVT.